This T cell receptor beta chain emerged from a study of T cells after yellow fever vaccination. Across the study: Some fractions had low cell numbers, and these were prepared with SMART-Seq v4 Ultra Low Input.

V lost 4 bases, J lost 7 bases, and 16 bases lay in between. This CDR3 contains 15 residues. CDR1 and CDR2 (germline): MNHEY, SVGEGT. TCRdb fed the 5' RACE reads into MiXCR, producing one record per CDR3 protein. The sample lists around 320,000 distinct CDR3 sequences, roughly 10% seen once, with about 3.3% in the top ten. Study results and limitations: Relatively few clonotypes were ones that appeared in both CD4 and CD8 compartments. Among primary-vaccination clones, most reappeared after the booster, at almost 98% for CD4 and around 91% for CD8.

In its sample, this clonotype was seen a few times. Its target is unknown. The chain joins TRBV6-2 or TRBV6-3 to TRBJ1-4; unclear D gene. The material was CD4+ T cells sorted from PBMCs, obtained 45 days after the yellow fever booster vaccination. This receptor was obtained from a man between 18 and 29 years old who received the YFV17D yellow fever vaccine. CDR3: CASSSHSGAREKLFF. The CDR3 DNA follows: TGTGCCAGCAGTTCACATTCGGGTGCTCGTGAAAAACTGTTTTTT.